A selection of T cell receptor beta chains follows, all from one sample in a study of T cell responses to AZD1222 COVID-19 vaccine. The repertoire was sequenced with immunoSEQ multiplex PCR; TCRdb's copy has only in-frame clones and lacks some. The table records 65,000 to 90,000 clones, approximately 87% of them present only once. The material sequenced was peripheral blood, taken on day 0 of AZD1222 vaccination. Receptors originate from an adult in good health. CDR3s include the opening cysteine and the closing phenylalanine or tryptophan. A D gene is named only where the DNA matches it firmly.

d_call j_call v_call cdr3_aa cdr3_nt
TRBD2 TRBJ2-1 TRBV27 CASSFQRENNEQFF TGTGCCAGCAGTTTCCAGCGGGAGAACAATGAGCAGTTCTTC
NA TRBJ1-2 TRBV15 CATSSRQTNNRGYTF TGTGCCACCAGCAGTAGACAGACAAACAATCGGGGCTACACCTTC
TRBD2 TRBJ2-7 TRBV6-2/TRBV6-3 CASSRHQLAGDSYEQYF TGTGCCAGCAGTCGCCACCAACTAGCGGGAGACTCCTACGAGCAGTACTTC
NA TRBJ2-5 TRBV14 CASSPNRLVPGETQYF TGTGCCAGCAGCCCCAACAGACTAGTCCCCGGGGAGACCCAGTACTTC
NA TRBJ2-2 TRBV3-1/TRBV3-2 CASSQRRGGTGELFF TGTGCCAGCAGCCAAAGGCGGGGCGGAACCGGGGAGCTGTTTTTT
NA TRBJ1-5 TRBV23-1 CASRNGGTQPQHF TGCGCCAGCAGAAATGGGGGGACCCAGCCCCAGCATTTT
TRBD1 TRBJ1-2 TRBV30 CAFARDRASNYGYTF TGTGCCTTCGCCCGGGACAGGGCCTCTAACTATGGCTACACCTTC
NA TRBJ1-1 TRBV30 CACNREQLPGTEAFF TGTGCCTGCAACCGAGAACAGCTCCCGGGGACTGAAGCTTTCTTT
NA TRBJ1-6 TRBV19 CASSISRGQTPLHF TGTGCCAGTAGTATCTCCAGGGGCCAAACACCCCTCCACTTT
NA TRBJ2-5 TRBV19 CASSTRVGSETQYF TGTGCCAGTAGTACCCGGGTTGGGTCAGAGACCCAGTACTTC
NA TRBJ1-5 TRBV28 CASRYREYSNQPQHF TGTGCCAGCAGGTACAGGGAGTATAGCAATCAGCCCCAGCATTTT
NA TRBJ2-3 TRBV28 CASSFRPHTDTQYF TGTGCCAGCAGTTTCAGACCCCACACAGATACGCAGTATTTT
NA TRBJ1-1 TRBV12-3/TRBV12-4 CASERTEAFF TGTGCCAGCGAACGGACTGAAGCTTTCTTT
NA TRBJ1-1 TRBV6-2/TRBV6-3 CASSYLTVNTEAFF TGTGCCAGCAGTTACTTGACGGTGAACACTGAAGCTTTCTTT
TRBD1 TRBJ1-2 TRBV3-1/TRBV3-2 CASSQELTGGFGYTF TGTGCCAGCAGCCAAGAGTTGACAGGGGGCTTTGGCTACACCTTC
NA TRBJ1-1 TRBV5-1 CASGVGMNTEAFF TGCGCCAGCGGGGTCGGTATGAACACTGAAGCTTTCTTT
NA TRBJ1-3 TRBV5-1 CASSIEGAYSGNTIYF TGCGCCAGCAGCATTGAAGGGGCTTACTCTGGAAACACCATATATTTT
TRBD1 TRBJ1-4 TRBV15 CATSPGQNTNEKLFF TGTGCCACCAGTCCGGGACAGAACACTAATGAAAAACTGTTTTTT
NA TRBJ1-5 TRBV16 CASSLPMAGQPQHF TGTGCCAGCAGCCTCCCCATGGCGGGCCAGCCCCAGCATTTT
NA TRBJ2-3 TRBV29-1 CSVEKGVGSTDTQYF TGCAGCGTTGAGAAGGGGGTTGGGAGCACAGATACGCAGTATTTT